The rows below give T cell receptor beta chains drawn from one sample of a study of blood T cells in healthy people across ages. TCRdb re-called the 5' RACE reads through MiXCR, storing one row per CDR3 protein. The sample yields 1.8 million or so distinct CDR3 sequences, around 40% seen once. Sequencing input: blood. These receptors were obtained from a human donor in good health. Both conserved end residues are part of each CDR3. A D gene is named only where the DNA matches it firmly. Expanded clones are given a class, and other clones once, few, many or no size at all.

v_call,d_call,cdr3_length,clone_size,j_call,cdr3_nt,cdr3_aa
TRBV6-5,.,15,.,TRBJ2-7,TGTGCCAGCAGTTACGTTTCCAGGAGCTCCTACGAGCAGTACTTC,CASSYVSRSSYEQYF
TRBV5-1,TRBD1,16,few,TRBJ1-6,TGCGCCAGCAGCTGGACAGGGACCTTGCGGGATTCACCCCTCCACTTT,CASSWTGTLRDSPLHF
TRBV15,.,11,.,TRBJ2-1,TGTGCCACCGACGGCGGGACCAAGCAGTTCTTC,CATDGGTKQFF
TRBV12-3/TRBV12-4,.,11,once,TRBJ1-4,TGTGCCAGCAGTTTGCGGGGGAAACTGTTTTTT,CASSLRGKLFF
TRBV7-3,TRBD2,16,.,TRBJ2-3,TGTGCCAGCAGCCCGATGGGGCGGGGGGGCGCAGATACGCAGTATTTT,CASSPMGRGGADTQYF
TRBV28,.,15,few,TRBJ2-5,TGTGCCAGCAGCCTCAATCCGACCCTAGGAGAGACCCAGTACTTC,CASSLNPTLGETQYF
TRBV13,.,12,few,TRBJ1-2,TGTGCCAGCAGCTTATCTCTGTTGGGCTACACCTTC,CASSLSLLGYTF
TRBV12-3/TRBV12-4,.,15,.,TRBJ1-1,TGTGCCAGCAGTTCCTGGCGGACGGCGAACACTGAAGCTTTCTTT,CASSSWRTANTEAFF
TRBV28,TRBD1,15,.,TRBJ1-2,TGTGCCAGCAGCCCGGACAGGGGAGAAAATCGCGGCTACACCTTC,CASSPDRGENRGYTF
TRBV14,TRBD2,15,few,TRBJ2-7,TGTGCCAGCAGCCAAGGGCTAGCGGGGGAAAACGAGCAGTACTTC,CASSQGLAGENEQYF
TRBV6-2/TRBV6-3,.,12,few,TRBJ2-7,TGTGCCAGCAGTTACTACACCTACGAGCAGTACTTC,CASSYYTYEQYF
TRBV4-1,TRBD2,18,few,TRBJ2-4,TGCGCCAGCAGCCAAATCTACTCACTAGCGGGGGGGAAAAACATTCAGTACTTC,CASSQIYSLAGGKNIQYF
TRBV12-3/TRBV12-4,.,17,few,TRBJ2-7,TGTGCCAGCAGTTTGCGGTTTGGAGCTAACCCCTCCTACGAGCAGTACTTC,CASSLRFGANPSYEQYF
TRBV28,.,14,few,TRBJ2-7,TGTGCCAGCAGTAATCTCAGACAGTACTACGAGCAGTACTTC,CASSNLRQYYEQYF
TRBV12-3/TRBV12-4,TRBD1,14,.,TRBJ1-2,TGTGCCAGCAGGTTAGAACGGACAGGGGATGGCTACACCTTC,CASRLERTGDGYTF
TRBV6-5,TRBD2,18,few,TRBJ2-6,TGTGCCAGCAGTTACGGTAGCGGGGGGGCTATTGGGGCCAACGTCCTGACTTTC,CASSYGSGGAIGANVLTF
TRBV4-1,TRBD1,20,.,TRBJ1-5,TGCGCCAGCAGCCAAGTTAGGGGGCCATGGCAGGGACTTTACAATCAGCCCCAGCATTTT,CASSQVRGPWQGLYNQPQHF
TRBV12-3/TRBV12-4,.,16,.,TRBJ1-4,TGTGCCAGCAGTTCCCGCGGCAGGGAAGGTCGGGAAAAACTGTTTTTT,CASSSRGREGREKLFF
TRBV12-3/TRBV12-4,.,13,.,TRBJ2-3,TGTGCCAGCACGGGACATAACACAGATACGCAGTATTTT,CASTGHNTDTQYF
TRBV5-5,.,15,few,TRBJ2-1,TGTGCCAGCAGCTTGGAAGGGTATACCTACAATGAGCAGTTCTTC,CASSLEGYTYNEQFF
TRBV20-1,.,14,.,TRBJ2-1,TGCAGTGCTAGAGTACCCGGGGATGGTGATGAGCAGTTCTTC,CSARVPGDGDEQFF
TRBV7-2,.,13,few,TRBJ2-1,TGTGCCAGCAGCTTAACGGACGGCAGAGAGCAGTTCTTC,CASSLTDGREQFF
TRBV24-1,.,14,.,TRBJ1-2,TGTGCCACCAGTGTCGTGGGGCTAGGCTATGGCTACACCTTC,CATSVVGLGYGYTF
TRBV11-2,.,11,.,TRBJ2-1,TGTGCCGGTGGACCTAACAATGAGCAGTTCTTC,CAGGPNNEQFF
TRBV2,.,11,few,TRBJ1-4,TGTGCCAGCAGGGATCCGGGCCTACTGTTTTTT,CASRDPGLLFF
TRBV29-1,TRBD1,13,few,TRBJ1-2,TGCAGCGTAGATGACAGGGGGCTTTGGGGCTACACCTTC,CSVDDRGLWGYTF
TRBV28,TRBD1,13,.,TRBJ1-2,TGTGCCAGCACCCTGACAGGGTATAGTGGCTACACCTTC,CASTLTGYSGYTF
TRBV5-6,.,13,few,TRBJ2-7,TGTGCCAGCAGCCGGGACTTTTCCTACGAGCAGTACTTC,CASSRDFSYEQYF
TRBV20-1,TRBD1,14,few,TRBJ1-6,TGCAGTGCTAGAGACTACAGGGGAAATTCACCCCTCCACTTT,CSARDYRGNSPLHF
TRBV6-5,.,13,.,TRBJ2-3,TGTGCCAGTAAGGGCGCGCCCACAGATACGCAGTATTTT,CASKGAPTDTQYF
TRBV28,TRBD1,17,.,TRBJ1-5,TGTGCCAGCAGTTTGGGGTTGGGAGACAGGGGCAATCAGCCCCAGCATTTT,CASSLGLGDRGNQPQHF
TRBV30,.,13,few,TRBJ1-2,TGTGCCTGGAGTGTCACCGGGGTGTGGAGCTACACCTTC,CAWSVTGVWSYTF
TRBV29-1,.,12,.,TRBJ2-3,TGCAGCGTTGGGGAGATCACAGATACGCAGTATTTT,CSVGEITDTQYF
TRBV6-5,TRBD1,15,few,TRBJ1-1,TGTGCCAGCAGTTACGGGGGACAGATGAACACTGAAGCTTTCTTT,CASSYGGQMNTEAFF
TRBV29-1,.,14,few,TRBJ2-7,TGCAGCGTTGGTGGGGGCCGCGGGGACTACGAGCAGTACTTC,CSVGGGRGDYEQYF
TRBV28,TRBD1,14,.,TRBJ2-1,TGTGCCAGCATAAACAGAGACAGGGGAAATGAGCAGTTCTTC,CASINRDRGNEQFF
TRBV7-2,.,15,few,TRBJ1-6,TGTGCCAGCAGCTTATCAGGGGTAGGAAATTCACCCCTCCACTTT,CASSLSGVGNSPLHF
TRBV7-9,TRBD2,17,few,TRBJ2-1,TGTGCCAGCGGCTTAGGGCCTTCTAGCGGGGGTTACAATGAGCAGTTCTTC,CASGLGPSSGGYNEQFF
TRBV10-3,.,14,few,TRBJ2-7,TGTGCCATCCAGGGATCGGGGCTAGAAGGGGAGCAGTACTTC,CAIQGSGLEGEQYF
TRBV12-5,TRBD1,17,.,TRBJ1-2,TGTGCTAGTGGTTTTACCCCAAGACAGGGCGGGGATGAGGGCTACACCTTC,CASGFTPRQGGDEGYTF
TRBV7-3,.,16,few,TRBJ1-2,TGTGCCAGCAGCTTAGAGGTCCCAGTTACTAACTATGGCTACACCTTC,CASSLEVPVTNYGYTF
TRBV2,TRBD1,15,few,TRBJ2-1,TGTGCCAGCAGTGTGGACAGGAGCTCCTACAATGAGCAGTTCTTC,CASSVDRSSYNEQFF
TRBV12-3/TRBV12-4,.,15,few,TRBJ1-1,TGTGCCAGCAGTTTTCGCGGCAGGGTGAACACTGAAGCTTTCTTT,CASSFRGRVNTEAFF
TRBV27,.,12,.,TRBJ1-2,TGTGCCAGCAGGGGGACGGCCCCTGGCTACACCTTC,CASRGTAPGYTF
TRBV15,TRBD2,17,.,TRBJ2-1,TGTGCCACCAGCAGAGATCCCCGGGGACTATCCTACAATGAGCAGTTCTTC,CATSRDPRGLSYNEQFF
TRBV20-1,.,12,few,TRBJ2-6,TGCAGTGCTAGTGCTGGGGCCAACGTCCTGACTTTC,CSASAGANVLTF
TRBV2,.,11,many,TRBJ2-5,TGTGCCAGCAGTGATGGCGGAACCCAGTACTTC,CASSDGGTQYF